The sequence of this TCR beta chain was determined in a study of shared clonotypes between healthy human individuals. Study in general: Every donor yielded three CD4 naive, three CD4 memory, two CD8 naive and one CD8 memory plate.

Study-wide points: Sampling covered nothing but blood. Tissue TCR repertoires likely differ from those found in blood.

In the case of this clone: Antigen: not known.

CD8 memory merged CD45RO+ cells and CCR7-negative CD45RA+ TemRA cells into one population. CDR3 length: 13 residues. From germline, CDR1 is MRHNA and CDR2 SNTAGT. V lost 4 bases to trimming and J lost 2 bases, with 5 bases between them. At the deep level, the assay was run. Profiling relied on immunoSEQ multiplex PCR, and the TCRdb table lists in-frame clones only, not all of them. The sample records around 320,000 clones, roughly 87% being singletons. J is TRBJ2-2 and V is TRBV6-4, with D unresolved. This receptor was obtained from a man between 18 and 35 years old in good health. Sequenced input: memory CD8+ T cells sorted from blood. The subset: CD45RO+ cells pooled with CCR7-negative TemRA cells. The CDR3 spells CASSVTNTGELFF. CDR3 nucleotides: TGTGCCAGCAGTGTGACCAACACCGGGGAGCTGTTTTTT.